This T cell receptor beta chain was sequenced during a study of shared clonotypes between healthy human individuals. Overall study: Each donor's CD4 naive and CD4 memory cells filled three plates apiece, CD8 naive two, and CD8 memory one.

Using immunoSEQ multiplex PCR, the repertoire was profiled, and TCRdb retains in-frame clones only, with some absent. The sample includes about 2.4 million clones, more than 80% of them seen just once. Study-level findings and limits: Collection of samples was limited to blood; tissue repertoires likely differ.

Germline V CDR1 and CDR2: MDHEN, SYDVKM. The CDR3 has 14 residues. V dropped 5 bases and J dropped 2 bases, with 7 bases sitting between them. This clone was seen a single time. Its specificity is not known. This TCR was recovered from a young man in good health. The J gene is TRBJ2-6, the V gene TRBV28; either TRBD1 or TRBD2 may fit D (5 bases each). Sequencing was done on a sample of naive CD4+ T cells sorted from blood. Specified subset: CD45RA+ positively selected. For the CDR3, the DNA is TGTGCCAGCAGTGGGACCGCTGGGGCCAACGTCCTGACTTTC. It translates to CASSGTAGANVLTF.